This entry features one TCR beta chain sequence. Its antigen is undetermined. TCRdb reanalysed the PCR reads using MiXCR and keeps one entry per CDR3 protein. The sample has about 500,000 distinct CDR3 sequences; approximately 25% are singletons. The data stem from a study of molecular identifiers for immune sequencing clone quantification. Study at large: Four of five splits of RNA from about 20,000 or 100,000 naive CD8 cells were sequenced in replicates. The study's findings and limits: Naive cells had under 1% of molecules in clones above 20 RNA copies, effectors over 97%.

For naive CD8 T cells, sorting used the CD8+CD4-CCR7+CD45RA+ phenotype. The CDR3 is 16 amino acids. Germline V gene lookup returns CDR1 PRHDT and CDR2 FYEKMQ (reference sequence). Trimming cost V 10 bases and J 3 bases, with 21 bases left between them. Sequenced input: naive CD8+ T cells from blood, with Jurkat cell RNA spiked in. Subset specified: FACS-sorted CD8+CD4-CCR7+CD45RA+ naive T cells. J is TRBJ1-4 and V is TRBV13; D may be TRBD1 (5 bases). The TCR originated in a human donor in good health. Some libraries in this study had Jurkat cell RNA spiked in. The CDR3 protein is CATLPDTASSNEKLFF. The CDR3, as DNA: TGTGCCACCCTTCCGGACACCGCATCTTCTAATGAAAAACTGTTTTTT.